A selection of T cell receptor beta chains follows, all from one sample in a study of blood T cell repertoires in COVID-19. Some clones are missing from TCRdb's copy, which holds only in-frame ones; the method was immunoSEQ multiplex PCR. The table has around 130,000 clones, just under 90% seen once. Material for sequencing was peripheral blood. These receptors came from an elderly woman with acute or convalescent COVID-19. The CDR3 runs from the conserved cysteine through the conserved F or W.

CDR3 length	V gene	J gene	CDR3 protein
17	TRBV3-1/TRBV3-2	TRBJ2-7	CASSQDPREGLPLEQYF
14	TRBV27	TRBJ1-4	CATKRQGTNEKLFF
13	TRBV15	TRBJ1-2	CATSRGQTLGYTF
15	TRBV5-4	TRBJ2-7	CASSLPPGTSYEQYF
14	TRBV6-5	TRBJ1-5	CASSLQGRVQPQHF
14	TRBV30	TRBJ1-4	CAWSRGLGNEKLFF
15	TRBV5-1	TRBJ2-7	CASSLSLAGPYEQYF
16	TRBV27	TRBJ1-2	CASRTGGEDTNYGYTF
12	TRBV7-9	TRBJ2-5	CASTRDQETQYF
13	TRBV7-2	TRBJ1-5	CASSLQGYQPQHF
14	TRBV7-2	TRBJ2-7	CASSSSGGSYEQYF
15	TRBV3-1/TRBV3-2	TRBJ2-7	CASSQPSSGGREQYF
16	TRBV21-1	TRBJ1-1	CASSKSLTGTGTEAFF
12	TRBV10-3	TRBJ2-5	CAISEAEETQYF
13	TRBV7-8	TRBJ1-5	CASSLGQSQPQHF
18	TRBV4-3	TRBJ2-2	CASSQEAVAVLNTGELFF
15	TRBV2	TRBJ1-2	CASIEGDRGVNGYTF
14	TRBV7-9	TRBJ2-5	CASMVVAGQETQYF
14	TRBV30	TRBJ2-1	CAYLPGGPYNEQFF
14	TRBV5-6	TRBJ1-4	CASSMDRVVEKLFF
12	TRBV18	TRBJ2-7	CASSPMRGEQYF
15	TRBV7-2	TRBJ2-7	CASRFRLGESYEQYF
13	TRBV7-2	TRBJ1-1	CASSLERARKAFF
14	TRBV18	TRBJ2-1	CASSPGGSYNEQFF
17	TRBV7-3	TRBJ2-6	CASSLQGVGFGANVLTF
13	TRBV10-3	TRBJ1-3	CAISPGGGNTIYF
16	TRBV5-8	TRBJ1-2	CASSLEGQPTRGGYTF
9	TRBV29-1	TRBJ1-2	CSVEEGYTF
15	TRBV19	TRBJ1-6	CASRRTGPINSPLHF
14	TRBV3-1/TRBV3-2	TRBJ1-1	CASSQRGGDTEAFF
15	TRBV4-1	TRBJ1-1	CASSQGATTNTEAFF
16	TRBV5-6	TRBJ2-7	CASTSWGSGVSYEQYF
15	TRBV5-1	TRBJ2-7	CASSFSDLESYEQYF
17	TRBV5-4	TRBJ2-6	CASSPALTGSGANVLTF
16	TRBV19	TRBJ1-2	CASSILGREANYGYTF
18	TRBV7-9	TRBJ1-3	CASSLVPYREATGNTIYF
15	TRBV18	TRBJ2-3	CASSPSGGVTDTQYF
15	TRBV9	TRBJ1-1	CASSPYPDSYTEAFF
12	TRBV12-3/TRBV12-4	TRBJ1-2	CASSTGYYGYTF
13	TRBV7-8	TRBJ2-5	CASSFGDRETQYF
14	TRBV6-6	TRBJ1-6	CASKSLVHNSPLHF
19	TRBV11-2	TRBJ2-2	CASSFPPGTGGHVTGELFF
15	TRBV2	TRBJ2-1	CASRAGLAGSNEQFF
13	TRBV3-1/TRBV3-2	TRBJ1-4	CASSQLWNEKLFF